Reported below is one T cell receptor beta chain. What it binds is not known. The J segment lost 7 bases and the V segment lost 1 base, leaving 3 bases of the junction unmatched. CDR1 and CDR2 (germline): SGHVS, FNYEAQ. CDR3 size: 13 residues. This sample stems from a study of cytomegalovirus exposure and HLA in healthy donors. Study summary: Findings of an earlier analysis included some 120 million unique TCR beta sequences from some 200 million T cells.

PCR was performed using 60 Vbeta and 13 Jbeta primers. Here immunoSEQ multiplex PCR was the method, and the copy in TCRdb shows in-frame clones only, minus some. The sample holds about 91,000 clones, roughly 60% seen once. Notes on the study in general: For cytomegalovirus status, the classifier reportedly gave diagnoses with high specificity and sensitivity.

This receptor was taken from a human donor in good health. The chain combines TRBV7-6 with TRBJ2-7, with 8 bases lining up with TRBD2. Sequenced material: PBMCs. CDR3 sequence (DNA): TGTGCCAGCAGCTTAGGCCGGGGGGGAGAGCAGTACTTC. Its protein product is CASSLGRGGEQYF.